Following are 13 T cell receptor beta chains from one sample sequenced in a study of beta chain features in type 1 diabetes. General study findings and limits: TCRB CDR3s were moderately but significantly shorter in Type 1 diabetes patients in all four CD4+ subsets.

The entirety of the isolated RNA underwent reverse transcription, so expressed TCRB transcripts were sequenced. Measured with immunoSEQ multiplex PCR; TCRdb has only the in-frame clones, and not every one. The sample holds more than 550,000 clones; roughly 13% are singletons and the top ten take just under 0.04%. Their target antigens are unknown. Material for sequencing was naive CD4+ T cells from blood. The receptors derive from a young man with type 1 diabetes.

This clone appeared a few times. The chain has TRBV18 and TRBJ2-1; D gene ambiguous. CDR1 is KGHSH, CDR2 LQKENI, per germline. The CDR3 has 16 amino acids. Trimming removed 3 bases from V and 5 bases from J, with 17 bases in between. CDR3 loop: CASSPLGPGWDNEQFF. CDR3 coding DNA: TGTGCCAGCTCACCCCTCGGACCGGGTTGGGACAATGAGCAGTTCTTC.

This clone appeared a few times. The genes are TRBV2 and TRBJ1-4; no firm D call. Germline V gives CDR1 SNHLY, CDR2 FYNNEI. V was shortened by 8 bases and J by 5 bases, with 12 bases between the two germline ends. This CDR3 is built from 13 residues. CDR3 protein: CASYTAQNEKLFF. The DNA of the CDR3 is TGTGCCAGCTATACGGCCCAAAATGAAAAACTGTTTTTT.

This clone has a handful of counts. The rearrangement links TRBV6-1 to TRBJ2-5, with TRBD2 as a possible D gene (5 bases). CDR1 and CDR2 (germline): MNHNS, SASEGT. The CDR3 has 14 residues. V lost 4 bases and J 5 bases, leaving 14 bases between the germline ends. CDR3 residues: CASSGSAAGETQYF. DNA for the CDR3: TGTGCCAGCAGTGGATCAGCCGCGGGCGAGACCCAGTACTTC.

The chain has TRBV7-2 and TRBJ1-5, with D perhaps TRBD1 (5 bases). The V gene lost 5 bases and the J gene lost 15 bases, with 20 bases spanning the gap. Germline V gives CDR1 SGHTA, CDR2 FQGNSA. This CDR3 comprises 13 residues. The DNA of the CDR3 is TGTGCCAGCAGCCTCGGACAACTACCGGGCCTGCATTTT. This gives the protein CASSLGQLPGLHF.

The V gene is TRBV25-1, the J gene TRBJ2-7; D possibly uses TRBD1 or TRBD2 (5 bases each). The CDR3 is 14 residues long. V lost 5 bases and J 3 bases, leaving 14 bases between the germline ends. Germline CDR1 MGHDK, CDR2 SYGVNS. Here the CDR3 DNA reads TGTGCCAGCAGTCGGAGTTTTGGGGGCTACGAGCAGTACTTC. Its translation: CASSRSFGGYEQYF.

In this sample, this clone turned up once. The V gene is TRBV5-4, the J gene TRBJ2-5, with D possibly TRBD2 on 6 matching bases. V shed 4 bases and J shed 4 bases, with 14 bases lying between them. Germline-derived CDR1 and CDR2 are SGHNT and YYREEE (reference sequence). CDR3 size: 14 residues. In DNA, the CDR3 is TGTGCCAGCAGCATCCCGGGAGTACGAGAGACCCAGTACTTC. It translates to CASSIPGVRETQYF.

The chain links TRBV9 to TRBJ2-2, with D hard to call. Germline CDR1 and CDR2: SGDLS and YYNGEE. V gave up 0 bases and J gave up 5 bases, with 5 bases separating them. The CDR3 totals 13 residues. This CDR3 is CASSVDPTGELFF. The CDR3 nucleotides are TGTGCCAGCAGCGTAGATCCGACCGGGGAGCTGTTTTTT.

The chain is built from TRBV11-3 and TRBJ2-7; possibly TRBD2 for D (5 bases). Germline lookup yields CDR1 SGHNT and CDR2 YENEEA. The CDR3 sequence is 13 residues long. The V gene lost 2 bases and the J gene lost 6 bases, with 11 bases spanning the gap. CDR3 sequence: CASSLLREGEQYF. The CDR3, as DNA: TGTGCCAGCAGCTTACTTCGGGAAGGCGAGCAGTACTTC.

The gene calls are TRBV5-8 and TRBJ1-2; D is unresolved. Trimming removed 1 base from V and 4 bases from J, with 5 bases in between. Germline CDR1 and CDR2: SGHTS and YDEGEE. This CDR3 has 12 residues. The CDR3 DNA reads TGTGCCAGCAGCTTGAGATTCTATGGCTACACCTTC. Protein: CASSLRFYGYTF.

The sample holds a few counts of this clone. The sample has other DNA sequences that encode this CDR3 too. The chain recombines TRBV9 with TRBJ1-2, with 7 bases that match TRBD1. Germline V gene data show CDR1 as SGDLS and CDR2 as YYNGEE. The CDR3 extends over 14 amino acids. V gave up 3 bases and J gave up 4 bases; unmatched junction bases: 6. DNA for the CDR3: TGTGCCAGCAGCGAGGGGGCAGGGACCTATGGCTACACCTTC. This translates into CASSEGAGTYGYTF.

The chain employs TRBV6-5 and TRBJ2-6, with unresolved D. This CDR3 has 14 residues. Germline V gene lookup returns CDR1 MNHEY and CDR2 SVGAGI. Deletions cut 5 bases from V and 0 bases from J, with 5 bases between. The CDR3 spells CASSISSGANVLTF. The CDR3 DNA follows: TGTGCCAGCAGTATAAGCTCTGGGGCCAACGTCCTGACTTTC.

This clone was seen more than once but under ten times. The J gene is TRBJ1-1, the V gene TRBV10-3, with a possible D match to TRBD1 (5 bases). The CDR3 runs 14 residues. Germline CDR1 reads ENHRY; CDR2 reads SYGVKD. Trimming cost V 3 bases and J 11 bases, with 19 bases left between them. CDR3 nucleotides: TGTGCCATCAGTGACACCACAGGCGGGGTAGTGGCTTTCTTT. Residues: CAISDTTGGVVAFF.

This clone was seen more than once but under ten times. The rearrangement joins TRBV5-1 to TRBJ2-1, with 8 bases matching TRBD1. The trim removed 0 bases at V and 6 bases at J, leaving 8 bases unmatched. Germline V gene lookup returns CDR1 SGHRS and CDR2 YFSETQ. The CDR3 contains 16 residues. CDR3 DNA sequence: TGCGCCAGCAGCTTGGCCGTGGAGACAGGGGTCAATGAGCAGTTCTTC. It encodes CASSLAVETGVNEQFF. Complete variable domain (other parts from reference TRBV5-1 and TRBJ2-1): KAGVTQTPRYLIKTRGQQVTLSCSPISGHRSVSWYQQTPGQGLQFLFEYFSETQRNKGNFPGRFSGRQFSNSRSEMNVSTLELGDSALYLCASSLAVETGVNEQFFGPGTRLTVL.